This T cell receptor beta chain was captured in a study of blood T cell repertoires in COVID-19. At the level of the study: Collection of acute and convalescent COVID-19 samples took place in the United States, Italy and Spain.

This CDR3 spans 14 amino acids. Germline V lookup: CDR1 LNHDA, CDR2 SQIVND (reference sequence). The V end was cut by 7 bases, the J end by 4 bases, with 14 bases between. Sequencing was performed with immunoSEQ multiplex PCR; in TCRdb, only in-frame clones are kept and a portion is missing. In the table there are over 75,000 clones, about 91% of which are singletons. The receptor was derived from a woman of 80 years or more with active COVID-19. This chain connects TRBV19 to TRBJ1-3; no firm D call. The sequenced sample consisted of peripheral blood. CDR3 in amino acids: CASKGPGGGNTIYF. For the CDR3, the DNA is TGTGCCAGTAAAGGCCCAGGAGGCGGAAACACCATATATTTT. Together with reference TRBV19 and TRBJ1-3, the CDR3 gives the full variable domain: DGGITQSPKYLFRKEGQNVTLSCEQNLNHDAMYWYRQDPGQGLRLIYYSQIVNDFQKGDIAEGYSVSREKKESFPLTVTSAQKNPTAFYLCASKGPGGGNTIYFGEGSWLTVV.